This passage covers 2 T cell receptor beta chains from one sample sequenced in a study of cytomegalovirus exposure and HLA in healthy donors. 13 Jbeta primers and 60 Vbeta primers were used for the PCR. Method: immunoSEQ multiplex PCR; TCRdb's copy keeps in-frame clones and lacks some. Among fewer than 150,000 clones, about four fifths were seen once, and the ten largest hold 7.5% to 9%. Specimen: PBMCs. These receptors were obtained from a female donor in good health and CMV-seropositive.

The chain has TRBV6-1 and TRBJ2-1, with TRBD2 matching over 11 bases. In germline, CDR1 is MNHNS, CDR2 SASEGT. CDR3 size: 15 residues. Germline trimming cut 6 bases from V and 8 bases from J; bases unmatched to any gene: 9. This CDR3 reads CASRPIAGGRDEQFF. The CDR3 nucleotides are TGTGCCAGCAGACCCATAGCGGGGGGGAGGGATGAGCAGTTCTTC.

This clone was seen a handful of times. V gene TRBV7-3 combines with J gene TRBJ1-2; D not resolved. The CDR3 totals 13 residues. Per the germline V gene, CDR1 is SGHTA and CDR2 is FQGTGA. With 5 bases removed from V and 7 bases from J, the gap between germline ends came to 14 bases. CDR3 protein: CASSERGEGGYTF. In nucleotides, the CDR3 is TGTGCCAGCAGCGAGCGGGGAGAGGGTGGCTACACCTTC.